The source of this T cell receptor beta chain is a study of blood T cell repertoires in COVID-19. Study overall: Samples taken during acute and convalescent COVID-19 were collected in the United States, Italy and Spain. In each case, the material was cDNA or gDNA derived from T cells, B-cell-depleted T cells, or PBMCs.

Per the original methods: Amplifying reference gene primers gave estimates of nucleated cell counts. Some clones are missing from TCRdb's copy, which holds only in-frame ones; the method was immunoSEQ multiplex PCR. That table furnishes V, J and clone size, whereas the DNA furnished D and trimming. The sample has over 200,000 clones, about nine tenths seen once. The V and J ends lost 5 bases and 5 bases, in that order; junction bases with no gene match: 9. CDR1 and CDR2 from the germline V gene are LNHNV and YYDKDF (reference sequence). The length of the CDR3 is 17 residues. This TCR came from a woman in her sixties or seventies with acute or convalescent COVID-19. The chain couples TRBV15 to TRBJ2-5, with TRBD2 identical over 15 bases. Sequenced material: peripheral blood. CDR3 residues: CATSRWGLAGGGETQYF. Here the CDR3 DNA reads TGTGCCACCAGCCGCTGGGGACTAGCGGGGGGCGGGGAGACCCAGTACTTC.